These T cell receptor beta chains were read from a single sample in a study of cytomegalovirus exposure and HLA in healthy donors. The table came from immunoSEQ multiplex PCR; TCRdb's copy has only in-frame clones and leaves some out. The table includes more than 110,000 clones, 80% to 90% detected once. Sequenced sample: PBMCs. The source is a woman aged 18-29 years in good health and CMV-seropositive. The CDR3 runs from the conserved cysteine through the conserved F or W. The order of the fields is CDR3 protein, CDR3 DNA, CDR3 length, D gene, J gene, V gene, clone size. D genes are given only for firm matches. Not every row has a clone size; where given, it reads once, few, many or a size class.

CASSLTRGGTYEQYF TGTGCCAGCAGTTTAACCCGCGGGGGGACTTACGAGCAGTACTTC 15 TRBD2 TRBJ2-7 TRBV27 once
CASSSDTYTDTQYF TGTGCCAGCAGTTCGGACACTTACACAGATACGCAGTATTTT 14 - TRBJ2-3 TRBV27 -
CASSYTGQGGNTIYF TGTGCCAGCAGTTACACTGGACAGGGTGGAAACACCATATATTTT 15 TRBD1 TRBJ1-3 TRBV6-5 -
CASSFLNTIYF TGTGCCAGCAGCTTTCTAAACACCATATATTTT 11 - TRBJ1-3 TRBV7-2 -
CASSLALTSHDTQYF TGCGCCAGCAGCTTGGCCTTGACTAGTCACGATACGCAGTATTTT 15 - TRBJ2-3 TRBV5-1 -
CASSLIRGEAFF TGTGCCAGCAGTCTAATAAGGGGTGAAGCTTTCTTT 12 - TRBJ1-1 TRBV28 few
CASSVGQLNSPLHF TGTGCCAGCAGCGTGGGACAGCTGAATTCACCCCTCCACTTT 14 TRBD1 TRBJ1-6 TRBV9 -
CASSYRGAPGYEQYF TGTGCCAGCAGTTACCGCGGGGCTCCGGGCTACGAGCAGTACTTC 15 - TRBJ2-7 TRBV6-5 -
CASSQERRSSSYEQYF TGTGCCAGCAGCCAAGAACGGAGATCTAGCTCCTACGAGCAGTACTTC 16 - TRBJ2-7 TRBV4-2 -
CASSPHRVREEKLFF TGTGCCAGCAGCCCCCACAGGGTCCGGGAAGAAAAACTGTTTTTT 15 - TRBJ1-4 TRBV7-9 -
CASADSTTYEQYF TGTGCCAGCGCCGACAGCACCACCTACGAGCAGTACTTC 13 - TRBJ2-7 TRBV2 -
CASRPEGDTEAFF TGTGCCAGCAGGCCGGAAGGGGACACTGAAGCTTTCTTT 13 - TRBJ1-1 TRBV7-9 once
CASSEGGQNVGYTF TGTGCCAGCAGTGAAGGGGGACAGAACGTCGGCTACACCTTC 14 TRBD1 TRBJ1-2 TRBV25-1 -
CAYGLANTDTQYF TGTGCTTACGGACTAGCGAACACAGATACGCAGTATTTT 13 TRBD2 TRBJ2-3 TRBV30 once
CASSMEGLDNEQFF TGTGCCAGTAGTATGGAGGGTCTGGACAATGAGCAGTTCTTC 14 - TRBJ2-1 TRBV19 -
CAKVTGTEDSYEQYF TGTGCCAAGGTTACCGGGACTGAAGACTCCTACGAGCAGTACTTC 15 - TRBJ2-7 TRBV19 -
CASSSYGTGYGYTF TGTGCCAGCAGTTCTTACGGGACAGGCTATGGCTACACCTTC 14 TRBD1 TRBJ1-2 TRBV6-5 -
CASSGHPQGARSGNTIYF TGTGCCAGCAGTGGACACCCTCAGGGGGCCCGGTCTGGAAACACCATATATTTT 18 TRBD1 TRBJ1-3 TRBV25-1 -
CASSPVPSYEQYF TGTGCCAGCAGCCCTGTCCCCTCCTACGAGCAGTACTTC 13 - TRBJ2-7 TRBV5-4 -
CASSYSNWASYNEQFF TGTGCCAGCAGTTACTCGAACTGGGCTTCCTACAATGAGCAGTTCTTC 16 - TRBJ2-1 TRBV6-5 -
CASSTRASGDNSPLHF TGTGCCAGCTCAACCAGGGCCTCTGGGGATAATTCACCCCTCCACTTT 16 - TRBJ1-6 TRBV18 -
CASSPTGTSNVNEQFF TGTGCTAGCAGCCCAACCGGGACTAGCAACGTTAATGAGCAGTTCTTC 16 TRBD2 TRBJ2-1 TRBV7-7 -
CASSPSDYDRGNYGYTF TGCGCCAGCAGCCCCTCAGACTATGACAGGGGTAACTATGGCTACACCTTC 17 TRBD1 TRBJ1-2 TRBV4-3 -
CASGTAPHNSPLHF TGTGCCAGCGGGACAGCCCCTCATAATTCACCCCTCCACTTT 14 TRBD1 TRBJ1-6 TRBV28 -
CASSPPKGSNEQFF TGTGCCAGCTCACCACCGAAGGGGTCCAATGAGCAGTTCTTC 14 - TRBJ2-1 TRBV18 -
CASSQTSGGPGDTQYF TGTGCCAGCAGCCAGACTAGCGGGGGGCCGGGAGATACGCAGTATTTT 16 TRBD2 TRBJ2-3 TRBV9 -
CASSLGQGVNTIYF TGTGCCAGCTCACTAGGACAGGGTGTCAACACCATATATTTT 14 TRBD1 TRBJ1-3 TRBV18 few
CASSQDAGSEQYF TGCGCCAGCAGCCAAGATGCAGGGTCTGAGCAGTACTTC 13 - TRBJ2-7 TRBV4-1 -
CASSNGPYNEQFF TGTGCCAGCAGTAATGGGCCATACAATGAGCAGTTCTTC 13 - TRBJ2-1 TRBV2 -
CATAGTGKSGGYTF TGTGCCACCGCCGGGACAGGGAAGAGCGGTGGCTACACCTTC 14 TRBD1 TRBJ1-2 TRBV14 -
CASSDSHGSYGYTF TGTGCCAGCAGTGACTCACATGGGAGCTATGGCTACACCTTC 14 - TRBJ1-2 TRBV6-4 -
CASSLLGSEAFF TGTGCCAGCAGTTTACTTGGCAGTGAAGCTTTCTTT 12 - TRBJ1-1 TRBV27 -
CASSYDSGGTKIQYF TGTGCCAGCAGCTATGATAGCGGGGGCACGAAAATTCAGTACTTC 15 TRBD2 TRBJ2-7 TRBV6-5 few
CASSLGLLTGELFF TGTGCCAGCAGCTTGGGGCTTCTCACCGGGGAGCTGTTTTTT 14 - TRBJ2-2 TRBV11-2 -
CASSSASGRITYEQYF TGTGCCAGCAGTTCAGCTAGCGGGAGAATAACCTACGAGCAGTACTTC 16 TRBD2 TRBJ2-7 TRBV5-4 -
CASRGEGAGDFYEQYF TGTGCCAGCCGGGGCGAGGGAGCGGGGGATTTCTACGAGCAGTACTTC 16 TRBD2 TRBJ2-7 TRBV11-2 -
CASSGGLATDTQYF TGCGCCAGCAGCGGTGGACTAGCCACAGATACGCAGTATTTT 14 TRBD2 TRBJ2-3 TRBV5-1 -
CASSLGLKAYEQYF TGTGCCAGCAGCTTGGGACTTAAAGCCTACGAGCAGTACTTC 14 - TRBJ2-7 TRBV5-6 -
CASSTQTGDGSPLHF TGTGCCAGTAGTACCCAGACAGGGGATGGCTCACCCCTCCACTTT 15 TRBD1 TRBJ1-6 TRBV19 few
CASSLAHREGGYTF TGTGCCAGCAGCTTAGCCCACAGGGAGGGTGGCTACACCTTC 14 - TRBJ1-2 TRBV7-8 -
CASSFLRQLYNSPLHF TGTGCCAGCAGTTTCCTCCGACAACTCTATAATTCACCCCTCCACTTT 16 - TRBJ1-6 TRBV28 -